This TCR beta chain was recorded in a study of T-cell memory formation after mild COVID-19. Across the whole study: Clustering of TCRs was largely donor specific.

The TCR alpha and TCR beta cDNA libraries, bearing sample barcodes and UMIs, were generated by 5'RACE using constant-segment primers. TCRdb itself ran the 5' RACE reads through MiXCR, one entry per CDR3 protein. The sample contains approximately 250,000 distinct CDR3 sequences, 16% of which appear only once. The CDR3 totals 16 residues. CDR1 and CDR2 from the germline V gene are MDHEN and SYDVKM. Trimming cost V 6 bases and J 0 bases, with 15 bases left between them. A few counts support this clonotype. The origin of this receptor is a man between 18 and 29 years old who had mild COVID-19 (a few samples of this study predate the infection). Cell type and time point are not known. Sequencing was carried out using PBMCs or a T cell subset sorted from them (not recorded which). The V gene is TRBV28, the J gene TRBJ2-1; D is possibly TRBD1 (6 bases). The CDR3 DNA follows: TGTGCCAGCAGGACAGGACCCTCCTTCTCCTACAATGAGCAGTTCTTC. Its protein product is CASRTGPSFSYNEQFF.